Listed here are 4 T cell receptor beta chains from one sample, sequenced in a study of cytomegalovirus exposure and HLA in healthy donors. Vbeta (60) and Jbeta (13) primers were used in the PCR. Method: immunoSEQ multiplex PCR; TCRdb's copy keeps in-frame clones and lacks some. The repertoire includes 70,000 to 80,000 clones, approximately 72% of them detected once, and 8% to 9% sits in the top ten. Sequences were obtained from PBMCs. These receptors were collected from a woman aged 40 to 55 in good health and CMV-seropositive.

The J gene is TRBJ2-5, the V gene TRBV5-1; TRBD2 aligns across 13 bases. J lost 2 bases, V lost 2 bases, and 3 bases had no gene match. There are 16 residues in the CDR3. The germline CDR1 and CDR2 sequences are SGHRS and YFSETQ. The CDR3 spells CASSFQTSGGQETQYF. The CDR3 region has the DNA TGCGCCAGCAGCTTTCAGACTAGCGGGGGGCAAGAGACCCAGTACTTC.

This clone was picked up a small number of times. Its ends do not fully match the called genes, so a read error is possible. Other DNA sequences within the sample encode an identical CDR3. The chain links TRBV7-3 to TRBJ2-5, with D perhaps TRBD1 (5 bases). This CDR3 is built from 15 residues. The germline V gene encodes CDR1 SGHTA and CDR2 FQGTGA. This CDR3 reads CASSPEDSPRETQYF. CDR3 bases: TGCGCCAGCAGCCCCGAAGACAGCCCCCGGGAGACCCAGTACTTC.

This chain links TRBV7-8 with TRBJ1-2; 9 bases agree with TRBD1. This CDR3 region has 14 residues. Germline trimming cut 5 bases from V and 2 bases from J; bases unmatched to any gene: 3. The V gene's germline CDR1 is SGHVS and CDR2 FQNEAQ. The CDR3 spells CASSPGQGNYGYTF. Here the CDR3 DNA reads TGTGCCAGCAGCCCCGGACAGGGGAACTATGGCTACACCTTC.

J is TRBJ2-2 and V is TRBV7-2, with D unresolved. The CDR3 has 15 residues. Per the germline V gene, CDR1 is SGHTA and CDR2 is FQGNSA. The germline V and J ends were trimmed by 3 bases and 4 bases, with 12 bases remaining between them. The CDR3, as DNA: TGTGCCAGCAGCTTGGCTTCGGAGATCACCGGGGAGCTGTTTTTT. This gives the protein CASSLASEITGELFF.